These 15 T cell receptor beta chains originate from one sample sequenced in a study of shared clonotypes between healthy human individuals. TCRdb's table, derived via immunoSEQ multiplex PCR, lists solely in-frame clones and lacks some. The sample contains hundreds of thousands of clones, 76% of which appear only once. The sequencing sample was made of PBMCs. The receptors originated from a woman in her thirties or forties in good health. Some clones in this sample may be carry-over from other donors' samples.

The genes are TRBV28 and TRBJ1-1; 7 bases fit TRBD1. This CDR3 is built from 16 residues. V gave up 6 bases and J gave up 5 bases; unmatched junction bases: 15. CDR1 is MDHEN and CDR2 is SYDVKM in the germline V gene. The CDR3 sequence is CASRYRDSLLATEAFF. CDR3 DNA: TGTGCCAGCAGGTACCGGGACAGTCTCTTGGCGACTGAAGCTTTCTTT.

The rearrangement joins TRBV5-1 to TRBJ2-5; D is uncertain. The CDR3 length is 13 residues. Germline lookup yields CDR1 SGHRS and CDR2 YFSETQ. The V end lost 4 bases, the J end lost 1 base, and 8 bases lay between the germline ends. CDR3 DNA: TGCGCCAGCAGCCCGGACCCCCAAGAGACCCAGTACTTC. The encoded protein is CASSPDPQETQYF.

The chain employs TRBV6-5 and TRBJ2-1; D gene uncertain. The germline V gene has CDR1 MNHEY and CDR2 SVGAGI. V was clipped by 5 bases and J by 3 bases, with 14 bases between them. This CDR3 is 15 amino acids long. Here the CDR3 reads CASSRNPDGYNEQFF. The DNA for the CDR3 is TGTGCCAGCAGTCGAAACCCGGACGGCTACAATGAGCAGTTCTTC.

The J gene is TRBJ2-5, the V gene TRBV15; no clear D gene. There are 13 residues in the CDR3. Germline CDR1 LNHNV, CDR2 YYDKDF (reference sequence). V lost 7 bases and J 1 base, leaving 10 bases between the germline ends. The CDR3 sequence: CATNPGSQETQYF. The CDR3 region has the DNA TGTGCCACCAACCCAGGAAGCCAAGAGACCCAGTACTTC.

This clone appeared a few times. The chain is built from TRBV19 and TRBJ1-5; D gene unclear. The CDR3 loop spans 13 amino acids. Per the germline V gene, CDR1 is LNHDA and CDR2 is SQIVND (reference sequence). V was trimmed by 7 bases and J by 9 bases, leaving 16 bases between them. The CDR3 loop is CASTPSGFGPQHF. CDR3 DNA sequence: TGTGCCAGTACCCCTTCAGGATTTGGGCCCCAGCATTTT.

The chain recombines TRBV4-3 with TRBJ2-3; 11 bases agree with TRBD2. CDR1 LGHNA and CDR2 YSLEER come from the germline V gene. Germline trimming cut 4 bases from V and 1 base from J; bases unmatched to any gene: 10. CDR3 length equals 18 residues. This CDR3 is CASSRERGTSGGTDTQYF. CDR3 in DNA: TGCGCCAGCAGCCGAGAAAGGGGGACTAGCGGTGGCACAGATACGCAGTATTTT.

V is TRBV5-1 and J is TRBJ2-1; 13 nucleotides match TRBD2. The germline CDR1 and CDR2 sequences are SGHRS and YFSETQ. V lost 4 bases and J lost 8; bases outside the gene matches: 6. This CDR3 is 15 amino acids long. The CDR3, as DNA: TGCGCCAGCAGCACAGGGACTAGCGGGACCTATGAGCAGTTCTTC. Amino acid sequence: CASSTGTSGTYEQFF.

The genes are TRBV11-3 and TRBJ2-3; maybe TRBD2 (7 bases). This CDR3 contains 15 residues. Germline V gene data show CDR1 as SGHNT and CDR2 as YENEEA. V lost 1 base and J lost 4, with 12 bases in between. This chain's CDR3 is CASSLGGGTADTQYF. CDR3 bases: TGTGCCAGCAGCTTAGGCGGGGGCACGGCAGATACGCAGTATTTT.

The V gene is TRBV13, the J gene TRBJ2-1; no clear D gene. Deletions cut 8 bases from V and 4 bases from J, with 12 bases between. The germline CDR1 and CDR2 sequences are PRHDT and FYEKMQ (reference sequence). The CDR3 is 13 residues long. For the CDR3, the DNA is TGTGCCAGCCGGCAGAACACTTACAATGAGCAGTTCTTC. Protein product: CASRQNTYNEQFF.

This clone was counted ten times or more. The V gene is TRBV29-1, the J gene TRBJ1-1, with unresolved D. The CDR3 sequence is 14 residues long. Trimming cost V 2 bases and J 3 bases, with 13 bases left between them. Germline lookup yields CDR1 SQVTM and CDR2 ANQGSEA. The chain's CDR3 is CSVETPDGYTEAFF. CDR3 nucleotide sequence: TGCAGCGTTGAAACACCCGACGGATACACTGAAGCTTTCTTT.

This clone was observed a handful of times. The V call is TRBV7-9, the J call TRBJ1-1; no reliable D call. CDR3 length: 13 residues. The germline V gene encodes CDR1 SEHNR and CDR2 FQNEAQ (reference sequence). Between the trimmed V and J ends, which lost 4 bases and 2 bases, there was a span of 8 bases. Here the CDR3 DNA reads TGTGCCAGCAGCTACGGAACAAACACTGAAGCTTTCTTT. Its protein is CASSYGTNTEAFF.

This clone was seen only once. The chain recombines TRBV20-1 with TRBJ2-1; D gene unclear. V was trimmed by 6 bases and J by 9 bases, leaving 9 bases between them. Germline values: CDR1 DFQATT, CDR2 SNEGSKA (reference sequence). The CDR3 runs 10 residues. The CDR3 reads CSASGPEQFF. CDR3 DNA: TGCAGTGCCAGTGGGCCTGAGCAGTTCTTC.

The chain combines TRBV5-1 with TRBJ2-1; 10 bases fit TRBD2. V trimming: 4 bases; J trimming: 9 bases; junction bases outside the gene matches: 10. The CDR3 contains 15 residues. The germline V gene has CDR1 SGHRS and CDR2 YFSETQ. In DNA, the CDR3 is TGCGCCAGCAGCCGAGCTAGCGGGAGCGTGGTTGAGCAGTTCTTC. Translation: CASSRASGSVVEQFF.

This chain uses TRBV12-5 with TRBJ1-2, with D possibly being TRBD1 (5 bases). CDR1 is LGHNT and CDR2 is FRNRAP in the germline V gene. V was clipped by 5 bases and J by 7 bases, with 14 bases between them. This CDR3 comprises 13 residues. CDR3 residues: CASGLTTRGGYTF. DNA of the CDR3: TGTGCTAGTGGTCTCACAACAAGGGGTGGCTACACCTTC.

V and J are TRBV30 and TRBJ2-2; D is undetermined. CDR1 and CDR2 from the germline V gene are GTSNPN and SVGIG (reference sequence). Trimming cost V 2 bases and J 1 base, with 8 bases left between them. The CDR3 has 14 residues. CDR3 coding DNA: TGTGCCTGGAGTCTGGGAATGAACACCGGGGAGCTGTTTTTT. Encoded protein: CAWSLGMNTGELFF.